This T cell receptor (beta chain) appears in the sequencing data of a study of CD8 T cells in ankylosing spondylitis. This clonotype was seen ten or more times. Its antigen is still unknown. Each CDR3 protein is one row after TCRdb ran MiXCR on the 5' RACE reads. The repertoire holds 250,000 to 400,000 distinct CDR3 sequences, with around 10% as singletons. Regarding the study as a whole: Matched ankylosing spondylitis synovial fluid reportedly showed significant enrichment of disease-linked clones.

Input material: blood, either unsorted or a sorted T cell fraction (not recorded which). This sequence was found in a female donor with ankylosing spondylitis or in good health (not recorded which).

The CDR3 region has the DNA TGCAGTGCTAAGTCGGACAGGGGTAATTTCAACACTGAAGCTTTCTTT. This encodes CSAKSDRGNFNTEAFF. The chain has TRBV20-1 and TRBJ1-1; 9 bases align to TRBD1. Germline V CDR1 and CDR2: DFQATT, SNEGSKA (reference sequence). Unmatched junction bases numbered 11, after V lost 4 bases and J lost 2 bases. The CDR3 runs to 16 residues.